Below are 31 T cell receptor beta chains sequenced from a single sample in a study of liver allograft versus peripheral blood T cells. At the level of the study: Repertoires of T cell receptors in transplanted livers were compared with recipients' peripheral blood repertoires.

TCRdb used MiXCR to reprocess the reads, holding one entry per CDR3 protein. The repertoire holds several thousand distinct CDR3 sequences, around a sixth seen once, with over 50% in the top ten. Receptors were obtained from a human patient who had a liver transplant. These T cells may partly come from the graft donor.

V usage is TRBV12-3 or TRBV12-4 and J usage is TRBJ1-2, with a possible D match to TRBD1 (5 bases). V was cut by 1 base and J by 4 bases, with 7 bases left in between. The CDR3 is 13 amino acids. The CDR3 DNA follows: TGTGCCAGCAGTTTAGGGGGGTTCTATGGCTACACCTTC. Protein sequence: CASSLGGFYGYTF.

In its sample, this clonotype is medium-sized. The rearrangement links TRBV6-1 to TRBJ1-1, with D unresolved. This CDR3 comprises 15 residues. V lost 1 base and J 0 bases, leaving 9 bases between the germline ends. Germline V gives CDR1 MNHNS, CDR2 SASEGT. The CDR3 sequence is CASSEEEDLNTEAFF. The CDR3 coding sequence is TGTGCCAGCAGTGAAGAGGAGGACCTGAACACTGAAGCTTTCTTT.

In its sample, this clonotype was seen a few times. The chain links TRBV7-9 to TRBJ2-2; TRBD1 matches at 8 bases. Germline loops: CDR1 SEHNR, CDR2 FQNEAQ (reference sequence). Losses at the gene ends were 5 bases for V and 6 bases for J; bases not matched to a gene: 11. The CDR3 runs to 16 residues. This CDR3 reads CASSEGQGSWAGELFF. CDR3 nucleotides: TGTGCCAGCAGCGAAGGACAGGGTAGTTGGGCCGGGGAGCTGTTTTTT.

On this clonotype: This may stem from a read error, because a much larger clone lies one nucleotide away. The gene calls are TRBV6-5 and TRBJ2-7; 11 positions agree with TRBD2. The CDR3 runs 15 residues. Germline CDR1 MNHEY, CDR2 SVGAGI. The CDR3 loop is CASSYSSGGEYEQHF. The CDR3 DNA reads as TGTGCCAGCAGTTACTCTAGCGGGGGGGAATACGAGCAGCACTTC.

Within the sample, this clonotype is medium-sized. This chain uses TRBV29-1 with TRBJ1-2; no clear D. With 7 bases removed from V and 4 bases from J, the gap between germline ends came to 13 bases. The CDR3 totals 12 residues. From germline, CDR1 is SQVTM and CDR2 ANQGSEA. The CDR3 is CSADTGLYGYTF. The CDR3 nucleotides are TGCAGCGCCGACACCGGCCTCTATGGCTACACCTTC.

At least ten counts were recorded for this clonotype. The gene calls are TRBV5-6 and TRBJ1-6, with D unresolved. Germline-derived CDR1 and CDR2 are SGHDT and YYEEEE. The V gene lost 2 bases and the J gene lost 0 bases, with 6 bases spanning the gap. CDR3 length equals 15 residues. The DNA for the CDR3 is TGTGCCAGCAGCTTTTTGAGCTCCTATAATTCACCCCTCCACTTT. Residues: CASSFLSSYNSPLHF.

The chain links TRBV5-3 to TRBJ1-3, with 9 bases lining up with TRBD1. TRBV5-3 is designated an ORF whose function remains uncertain. The CDR3 has 20 amino acids. The J segment lost 0 bases and the V segment lost 2 bases, leaving 15 bases of the junction unmatched. CDR3 DNA sequence: TGTGCCAGAAGCTTTTGGGACAGGGTCTCTTCAGATTTCTCTGGAAACACCATATATTTT. Translating it yields CARSFWDRVSSDFSGNTIYF.

V gene TRBV5-6 combines with J gene TRBJ1-2, with D possibly TRBD1 on 6 matching bases. CDR1 SGHDT and CDR2 YYEEEE come from the germline V gene. V dropped 1 base and J dropped 3 bases, with 10 bases sitting between them. The CDR3 spans 14 residues. The CDR3 sequence: CASSLRAGDYGYTF. The CDR3 DNA sequence: TGTGCCAGCAGCTTGAGGGCAGGGGACTATGGCTACACCTTC. The full variable domain, with the rest looked up from reference TRBV5-6 and TRBJ1-2, is DAGVTQSPTHLIKTRGQQVTLRCSPKSGHDTVSWYQQALGQGPQFIFQYYEEEERQRGNFPDRFSGHQFPNYSSELNVNALLLGDSALYLCASSLRAGDYGYTFGSGTRLTVV.

This clonotype was observed a few times. The gene calls are TRBV15 and TRBJ2-1, with 9 bases identical to TRBD2. The CDR3 totals 17 residues. The V gene's germline CDR1 is LNHNV and CDR2 YYDKDF (reference sequence). V trimming: 0 bases; J trimming: 4 bases; junction bases outside the gene matches: 7. The CDR3 region is CATSRDQASGVYNEQFF. The CDR3 DNA is TGTGCCACCAGCAGAGATCAGGCTAGCGGGGTATACAATGAGCAGTTCTTC.

Ten or more counts support this clonotype. V usage is TRBV5-6 and J usage is TRBJ1-1; TRBD1 matches at 8 bases. This CDR3 is 14 amino acids long. Unmatched junction bases numbered 7, after V lost 4 bases and J lost 5 bases. Germline CDR1 is SGHDT and CDR2 is YYEEEE. The CDR3 DNA reads as TGTGCCAGCAGCACCGGACAGGGCTGGACTGAAGCTTTCTTT. Translation: CASSTGQGWTEAFF. The entire variable domain, with the rest obtained from reference TRBV5-6 and TRBJ1-1, is as follows: DAGVTQSPTHLIKTRGQQVTLRCSPKSGHDTVSWYQQALGQGPQFIFQYYEEEERQRGNFPDRFSGHQFPNYSSELNVNALLLGDSALYLCASSTGQGWTEAFFGQGTRLTVV.

This clonotype was counted ten times or more. DNA for the CDR3: TGTGCCAGTAGCCCAGGGGGGGTCAACACTGAAGCTTTCTTT. Translation gives CASSPGGVNTEAFF. This chain connects TRBV19 to TRBJ1-1, with TRBD1 matching over 7 bases. CDR1 is LNHDA and CDR2 is SQIVND in the germline V gene (reference sequence). This CDR3 comprises 14 residues. V shed 6 bases and J 2 bases; nucleotides not matched to a gene: 6.

Regarding this clonotype: This may arise from a read error, as a much more abundant clone is one base away. Here the CDR3 DNA reads TGTGCCAGCAGGGGGACTCAGACAGCCGATCAGCCCCAGCATTTT. This codes for CASRGTQTADQPQHF. The chain is built from TRBV6-6 and TRBJ1-5, with D possibly TRBD1 on 5 matching bases. V gave up 6 bases and J gave up 5 bases, with 17 bases separating them. Germline V gene sequence: CDR1 MNHNY, CDR2 SVGAGI (reference sequence). This CDR3 spans 15 amino acids.

This clonotype was counted only a few times. The chain is built from TRBV19 and TRBJ2-1, with D unresolved. The CDR3 is 17 residues long. V was cut by 9 bases and J by 1 base, with 22 bases left in between. Germline CDR1 and CDR2: LNHDA and SQIVND (reference sequence). CDR3 DNA sequence: TGTGCCAGCAGTTTATACACAGATCTTACTTCCTACAATGAGCAGTTCTTC. Residues: CASSLYTDLTSYNEQFF. The variable domain in full, completed from reference TRBV19 and TRBJ2-1, reads DGGITQSPKYLFRKEGQNVTLSCEQNLNHDAMYWYRQDPGQGLRLIYYSQIVNDFQKGDIAEGYSVSREKKESFPLTVTSAQKNPTAFYLCASSLYTDLTSYNEQFFGPGTRLTVL.

The rearrangement uses TRBV5-6 and TRBJ1-2, with TRBD1 matching 9 bases. With 4 bases clipped from V and 6 bases from J, the junction kept 7 bases outside the gene matches. Germline CDR1 and CDR2: SGHDT and YYEEEE. This CDR3 is 14 amino acids long. DNA of the CDR3: TGTGCCAGCAGCGTACAGGGGGCCGGAGATGGCTACACCTTC. Its protein product is CASSVQGAGDGYTF.

This clonotype occurred many times. The rearrangement joins TRBV6-2 or TRBV6-3 to TRBJ1-1; D remains ambiguous. Trimming left V 7 bases short and J 3 bases short, with 12 bases between. The CDR3 has 13 residues. Germline V gene data show CDR1 as MNHEY and CDR2 as SVGEGT. CDR3 in DNA: TGTGCCAGCACCCCCCGGAAGGACACTGAAGCTTTCTTT. Its protein product is CASTPRKDTEAFF.

This clonotype was seen a handful of times. The rearrangement uses TRBV20-1 and TRBJ2-7, with D maybe TRBD1 (6 bases). V was trimmed by 6 bases and J by 3 bases, leaving 21 bases between them. Germline loops: CDR1 DFQATT, CDR2 SNEGSKA (reference sequence). The CDR3 has 15 amino acids. The CDR3 sequence: CSAASGTNFLYEQYF. In DNA, the CDR3 is TGCAGTGCCGCCTCCGGGACAAATTTTCTCTACGAGCAGTACTTC.

This clonotype is deemed medium-sized. The CDR3 DNA reads as TGCAGCGTTGAAGGCGTAGGGGCAACCGGGGAGCTGTTTTTT. The encoded protein is CSVEGVGATGELFF. V and J are TRBV29-1 and TRBJ2-2; tentatively, D is TRBD1 (5 bases). CDR1 and CDR2 from the germline V gene are SQVTM and ANQGSEA. Between the trimmed V and J ends, which lost 1 base and 5 bases, there was a span of 11 bases. The CDR3 runs 14 residues.

This clonotype was detected ten times or more. V usage is TRBV30 and J usage is TRBJ1-2; D not certain. V lost 3 bases and J lost 2, with 13 bases in between. The germline CDR1 and CDR2 sequences are GTSNPN and SVGIG (reference sequence). This CDR3 contains 14 residues. The CDR3 spells CAWREKGTNYGYTF. Here the CDR3 DNA reads TGTGCCTGGAGAGAGAAGGGCACCAACTATGGCTACACCTTC.

At least ten counts were recorded for this clonotype. The rearrangement uses TRBV7-2 and TRBJ1-1; 8 bases align to TRBD1. Germline CDR1 and CDR2: SGHTA and FQGNSA. CDR3 length: 15 amino acids. With 5 bases clipped from V and 11 bases from J, the junction kept 16 bases outside the gene matches. CDR3 coding DNA: TGTGCCAGCAGCCCCGGACAGGGTGCCCCAAAATTGGCTTTCTTT. Translation gives CASSPGQGAPKLAFF.

This clonotype was counted once. The chain uses TRBV6-6 and TRBJ1-1; D may be TRBD1 (5 bases). From germline, CDR1 is MNHNY and CDR2 SVGAGI (reference sequence). The CDR3 totals 14 residues. V was trimmed by 5 bases and J by 3 bases, leaving 13 bases between them. The CDR3 DNA follows: TGTGCCAGCAGTCCCCCGGGACCGTACACTGAAGCTTTCTTT. Translating gives CASSPPGPYTEAFF.

This clonotype qualifies as medium-sized. This chain joins TRBV15 and TRBJ1-1, with D unresolved. V dropped 3 bases and J dropped 1 base, with 6 bases sitting between them. The germline V gene has CDR1 LNHNV and CDR2 YYDKDF (reference sequence). The CDR3 has 13 amino acids. In nucleotides, the CDR3 is TGTGCCACCAGCAGGGATAAGAACACTGAAGCTTTCTTT. The encoded protein is CATSRDKNTEAFF.

This sequence joins TRBV6-5 and TRBJ1-1; 10 nucleotides align to TRBD1. The CDR3 length is 15 residues. Unmatched junction bases numbered 1, after V lost 0 bases and J lost 3 bases. Germline loops: CDR1 MNHEY, CDR2 SVGAGI. CDR3 nucleotides: TGTGCCAGCAGTTACTCGACAGGGGGCTACACTGAAGCTTTCTTT. Its translation: CASSYSTGGYTEAFF.

This clonotype has only one observation. This may be a read error, as it is one base from a much larger clone. V and J are TRBV6-1 and TRBJ2-2; D gene unclear. The CDR3 totals 13 residues. Germline V gene sequence: CDR1 MNHNS, CDR2 SASEGT. Here the CDR3 DNA reads TGTGCCGGCAGTGAAAGGGATACCGGGGAGCTGTTTTTT. Translated, it gives CAGSERDTGELFF.

This clonotype was counted ten times or more. This chain links TRBV13 with TRBJ1-2; a possible D gene is TRBD1 (6 bases). The CDR3 loop spans 17 amino acids. Between the trimmed V and J ends, which lost 0 bases and 2 bases, there was a span of 16 bases. Germline lookup yields CDR1 PRHDT and CDR2 FYEKMQ (reference sequence). Here the CDR3 DNA reads TGTGCCAGCAGCTTAGGGATAACAGGGATCCCCAACTATGGCTACACCTTC. Its translation: CASSLGITGIPNYGYTF. The full variable domain, its missing parts supplied by reference TRBV13 and TRBJ1-2, is AAGVIQSPRHLIKEKRETATLKCYPIPRHDTVYWYQQGPGQDPQFLISFYEKMQSDKGSIPDRFSAQQFSDYHSELNMSSLELGDSALYFCASSLGITGIPNYGYTFGSGTRLTVV.

The chain combines TRBV9 with TRBJ1-1, with a weak D call TRBD1 (6 bases). V was clipped by 4 bases and J by 5 bases, with 15 bases between them. The V gene's germline CDR1 is SGDLS and CDR2 YYNGEE. The CDR3 spans 14 residues. As DNA, the CDR3 is TGTGCCAGCAGCTCTCAGGGGAGGAGGACTGAAGCTTTCTTT. Protein: CASSSQGRRTEAFF.

This clonotype was seen a handful of times. The CDR3 reads CAWSADQGYQPQHF. For the CDR3, the DNA is TGTGCCTGGAGTGCGGATCAGGGGTATCAGCCCCAGCATTTT. The chain carries TRBV30 and TRBJ1-5; the D gene is possibly TRBD1 (6 bases). This CDR3 region has 14 residues. Trimming cost V 1 base and J 5 bases, with 12 bases left between them. Germline V gene lookup returns CDR1 GTSNPN and CDR2 SVGIG (reference sequence).

This clonotype was found many times. This chain uses TRBV19 with TRBJ2-1, with TRBD2 matching over 7 bases. Germline loops: CDR1 LNHDA, CDR2 SQIVND (reference sequence). J lost 0 bases, V lost 5 bases, and 4 bases had no gene match. This CDR3 has 15 residues. The CDR3: CASSRAGSSYNEQFF. Written as DNA, the CDR3 is TGTGCCAGTAGTCGAGCGGGGAGCTCCTACAATGAGCAGTTCTTC.

Points on this clonotype: This may be a read error, as it is one base from a much larger clone. The CDR3 end shows no conserved phenylalanine or tryptophan, and so a read error is likely. The chain links TRBV6-5 to TRBJ1-1, with a tentative D call TRBD1 (6 bases). The CDR3 totals 15 residues. Germline V gene data show CDR1 as MNHEY and CDR2 as SVGAGI. Trimming took off 0 bases at V and 4 bases at J, with 12 bases between the two ends. The DNA of the CDR3 is TGTGCCAGCAGTTACTCGAAGGGGGGCTTCACTGAAGCTTTCTTA. This encodes CASSYSKGGFTEAFL.

The chain combines TRBV10-3 with TRBJ1-1; 7 bases are a match to TRBD1. Germline lookup yields CDR1 ENHRY and CDR2 SYGVKD. With V trimmed by 2 bases and J by 0 bases, 3 bases remained unmatched. The CDR3 has 15 amino acids. CDR3 DNA sequence: TGTGCCATCAGTGAGACCGGGACAGTGAACACTGAAGCTTTCTTT. Its protein product is CAISETGTVNTEAFF.

This clonotype is medium-sized (0.01 to 0.1%). The J gene is TRBJ1-2, the V gene TRBV29-1, with D perhaps matching TRBD1 (5 bases). The CDR3 extends over 13 amino acids. Trimming stripped 7 bases from V and 4 bases from J, with 16 bases between. Per the germline V gene, CDR1 is SQVTM and CDR2 is ANQGSEA. The CDR3 loop is CSADSGTPYGYTF. The CDR3 nucleotides are TGCAGCGCTGACTCCGGGACGCCCTATGGCTACACCTTC.

CDR3 protein: CSAPRGYTEAFF. In DNA form, the CDR3 reads TGCAGTGCCCCACGAGGGTACACTGAAGCTTTCTTT. The chain joins TRBV20-1 to TRBJ1-1; D is uncertain. Germline V gene data show CDR1 as DFQATT and CDR2 as SNEGSKA (reference sequence). V was trimmed by 6 bases and J by 3 bases, leaving 11 bases between them. There are 12 residues in the CDR3.